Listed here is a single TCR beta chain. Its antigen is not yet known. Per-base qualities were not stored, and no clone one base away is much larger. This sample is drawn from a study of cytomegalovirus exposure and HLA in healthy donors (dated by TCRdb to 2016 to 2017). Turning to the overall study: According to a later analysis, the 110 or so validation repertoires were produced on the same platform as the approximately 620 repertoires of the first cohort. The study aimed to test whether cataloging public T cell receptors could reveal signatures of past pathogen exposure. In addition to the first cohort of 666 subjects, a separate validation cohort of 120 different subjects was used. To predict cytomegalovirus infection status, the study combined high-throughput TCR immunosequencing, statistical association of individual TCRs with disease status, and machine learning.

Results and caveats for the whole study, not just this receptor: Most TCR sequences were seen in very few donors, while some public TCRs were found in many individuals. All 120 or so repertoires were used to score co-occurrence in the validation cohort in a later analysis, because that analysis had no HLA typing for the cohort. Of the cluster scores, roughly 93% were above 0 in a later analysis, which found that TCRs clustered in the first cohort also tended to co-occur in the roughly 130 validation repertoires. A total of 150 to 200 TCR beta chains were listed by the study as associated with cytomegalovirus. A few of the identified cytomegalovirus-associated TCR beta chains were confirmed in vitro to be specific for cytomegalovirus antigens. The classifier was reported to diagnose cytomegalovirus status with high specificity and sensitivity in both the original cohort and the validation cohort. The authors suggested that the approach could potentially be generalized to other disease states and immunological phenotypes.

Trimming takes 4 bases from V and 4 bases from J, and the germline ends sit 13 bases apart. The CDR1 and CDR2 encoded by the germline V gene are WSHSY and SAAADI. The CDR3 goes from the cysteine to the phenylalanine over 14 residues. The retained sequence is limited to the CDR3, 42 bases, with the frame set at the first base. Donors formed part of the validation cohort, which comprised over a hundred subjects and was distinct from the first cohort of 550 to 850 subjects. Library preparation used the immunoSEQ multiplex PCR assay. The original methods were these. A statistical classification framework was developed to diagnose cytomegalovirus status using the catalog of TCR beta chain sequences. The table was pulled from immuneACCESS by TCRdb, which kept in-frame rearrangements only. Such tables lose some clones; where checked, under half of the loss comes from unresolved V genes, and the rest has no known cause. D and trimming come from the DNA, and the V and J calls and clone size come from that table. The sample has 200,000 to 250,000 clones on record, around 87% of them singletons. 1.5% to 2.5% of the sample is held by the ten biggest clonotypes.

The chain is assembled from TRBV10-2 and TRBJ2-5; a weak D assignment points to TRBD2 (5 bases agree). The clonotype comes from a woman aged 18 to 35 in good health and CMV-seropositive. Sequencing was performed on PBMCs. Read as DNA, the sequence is TGCGCCAGCAGTGCGCGAGAGCGGTCAGAGACCCAGTACTTC. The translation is CASSARERSETQYF.